The clone carrying this TCR beta chain came up many times. The antigen remains undetermined. CDR3 length: 15 residues. Looked up from germline, CDR1 is KGHSH and CDR2 is LQKENI. V gave up 2 bases and J gave up 4 bases, with 14 bases separating them. These data come from a study of T cells in Graves' hyperthyroidism and ophthalmopathy. Study overall: Peripheral blood draws took place at initial diagnosis, ahead of any treatment.

General study results and limits: Among thyroid clonotypes expanded above 0.001, most also appeared in blood.

Amplified TCR beta CDR3 regions came from RNA transcripts. HTBI primers were the set used in a first-round RT-PCR of the TCR CDR3. TCRdb called the multiplex PCR reads again in MiXCR, with one record for every CDR3 protein. Here the sample spans 450,000 to 550,000 distinct CDR3 sequences, around a quarter being singletons. The sample consisted of blood. This receptor was identified in a woman in her 30s with Graves' ophthalmopathy. The chain joins TRBV18 to TRBJ1-2, with a possible D match to TRBD1 (5 bases). The CDR3 sequence is CASSPDSSERYGYTF. CDR3 nucleotides: TGTGCCAGCTCACCAGACAGCTCCGAACGCTATGGCTACACCTTC.